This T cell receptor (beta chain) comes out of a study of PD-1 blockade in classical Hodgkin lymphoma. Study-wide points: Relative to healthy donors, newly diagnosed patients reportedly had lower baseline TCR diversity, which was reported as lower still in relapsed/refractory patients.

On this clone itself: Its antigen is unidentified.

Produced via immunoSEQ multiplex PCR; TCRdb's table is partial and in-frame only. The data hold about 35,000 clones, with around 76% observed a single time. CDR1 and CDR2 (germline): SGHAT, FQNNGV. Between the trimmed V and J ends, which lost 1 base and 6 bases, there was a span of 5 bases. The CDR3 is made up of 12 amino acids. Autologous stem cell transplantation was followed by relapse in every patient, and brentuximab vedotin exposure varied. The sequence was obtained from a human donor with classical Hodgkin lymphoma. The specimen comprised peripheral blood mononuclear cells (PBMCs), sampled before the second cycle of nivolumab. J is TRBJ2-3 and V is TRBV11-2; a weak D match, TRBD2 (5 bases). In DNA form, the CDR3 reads TGTGCCAGCAGCTTAGGAGGGGATACGCAGTATTTT. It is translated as CASSLGGDTQYF.